This T cell receptor (beta chain) was captured in a study of T cell changes during pregnancy in multiple sclerosis. Clones were read by immunoSEQ multiplex PCR, and TCRdb kept only the in-frame ones, dropping some. There are more than 75,000 clones in the sample; about 94% occur only once, and 2.5% lies in the top ten. V dropped 2 bases and J dropped 5 bases, with 5 bases sitting between them. In germline, CDR1 is MNHNS, CDR2 SASEGT. This CDR3 is built from 12 residues. The clonotype originates from a female donor with multiple sclerosis, enrolled in a pregnancy study. The sequencing used peripheral blood, collected in the third trimester of pregnancy. The chain joins TRBV6-1 to TRBJ2-3, with no clear D. CDR3 region: CASSESGDTQYF. DNA of the CDR3: TGTGCCAGCAGTGAATCGGGAGATACGCAGTATTTT.